Detailed here is one T cell receptor (beta chain). Its cognate antigen is unknown. These data originate in a study of T cell repertoires in cytomegalovirus infection. Study-wide context: Indications of both CMV infection and matching HLA type were provided by public TCR beta signatures. Study results and limitations: Carriers of CMV plus the relevant HLA were identified by cumulative public TCR beta family frequency. Predominance within the ex vivo response was attributable to HLA-C-restricted CMV-specific TCR beta clonotypes.

From the reads, TCRdb called clonotypes with MiXCR, one entry per CDR3 protein. The sample has 510,000 or so distinct CDR3 sequences, more than 20% seen once; the top ten hold less than 15%. The CDR3 totals 13 residues. Germline CDR1 is SGHDN and CDR2 is FVKESK. Trimming removed 4 bases at V and 4 bases at J, with 10 bases between. Input material: PBMCs. The chain is built from TRBV14 and TRBJ1-2, with D maybe TRBD1 (5 bases). This clonotype originated in a human donor in good health (CMV status not recorded). Some clones in this sample may be carry-over from other donors' samples. DNA for the CDR3: TGTGCCAGCAGCCCCCCGGGGCCCTATGGCTACACCTTC. Translating gives CASSPPGPYGYTF.